These T cell receptor beta chains were read from a single sample in a study of human T cells and chemical hapten exposure. TCRdb redid the calling of the reads with MiXCR, one entry per CDR3 protein. The table has 95,000 to 150,000 distinct CDR3 sequences, around 8.5% seen once. Material: whole blood. The origin of the receptors is a human donor in good health. Some clones in this sample may be carry-over from other donors' samples. CDR3s include the opening cysteine and the closing phenylalanine or tryptophan. The D gene is left open where the match is weak. For some rows the clone size is stated as once, few or many, or as a class when expanded; others skip it.

J gene,clone size,D gene,V gene,CDR3 DNA,CDR3 protein
TRBJ1-2,-,TRBD1,TRBV27,TGTGCCAGCAGTTTATGGAGCGCCGGGCAGGGGGGGACCTATGGCTACACCTTC,CASSLWSAGQGGTYGYTF
TRBJ2-7,few,-,TRBV14,TGTGCCAGCAGCCAAGTCCGGACGAGGGAGCAGTACTTC,CASSQVRTREQYF
TRBJ2-2,-,-,TRBV24-1,TGTGCCACCAGTGACAGGGGTGTCGACACCGGGGAGCTGTTTTTT,CATSDRGVDTGELFF
TRBJ1-2,many,-,TRBV6-5,TGTGCCAGCAGTTCGAACCCAGGGACACCTTCCGACTATGGCTACACCTTC,CASSSNPGTPSDYGYTF
TRBJ1-4,-,TRBD1,TRBV6-2/TRBV6-3,TGTGCCAGCAGTTACACAGGGGGCGTATCTGAAAAACTGTTTTTT,CASSYTGGVSEKLFF
TRBJ1-5,-,TRBD1,TRBV20-1,TGCAGTGCTAGAGACACCGGGACAGGTGAGGGTCAGCCCCAGCATTTT,CSARDTGTGEGQPQHF
TRBJ1-2,-,-,TRBV6-1,TGTGCCAGCAGTGAACTTGGGTTCTCCTATGGCTACACCTTC,CASSELGFSYGYTF
TRBJ2-7,few,TRBD1,TRBV27,TGTGCCAGCAGTTCCCGGGGGACAGGCCTATTGTACGAGCAGTACTTC,CASSSRGTGLLYEQYF
TRBJ1-5,-,-,TRBV21-1,TGTGCCAGCTCCGCCCCCCGGTGGTGGCCAGCGCCCCAGCATTTT,CASSAPRWWPAPQHF
TRBJ1-1,-,TRBD1,TRBV5-1,TGCGCCAGCAGCCGGCGGACAGGACCGAACACTGAAGCTTTCTTT,CASSRRTGPNTEAFF
TRBJ1-5,few,-,TRBV6-1,TGTGCCAGCAGACTAAGACATAATAGCAATCAGCCCCAGCATTTT,CASRLRHNSNQPQHF
TRBJ2-7,once,-,TRBV6-2/TRBV6-3,TGTGCCAGCAGTTCCCTCCGGTGGCAGTACTTC,CASSSLRWQYF